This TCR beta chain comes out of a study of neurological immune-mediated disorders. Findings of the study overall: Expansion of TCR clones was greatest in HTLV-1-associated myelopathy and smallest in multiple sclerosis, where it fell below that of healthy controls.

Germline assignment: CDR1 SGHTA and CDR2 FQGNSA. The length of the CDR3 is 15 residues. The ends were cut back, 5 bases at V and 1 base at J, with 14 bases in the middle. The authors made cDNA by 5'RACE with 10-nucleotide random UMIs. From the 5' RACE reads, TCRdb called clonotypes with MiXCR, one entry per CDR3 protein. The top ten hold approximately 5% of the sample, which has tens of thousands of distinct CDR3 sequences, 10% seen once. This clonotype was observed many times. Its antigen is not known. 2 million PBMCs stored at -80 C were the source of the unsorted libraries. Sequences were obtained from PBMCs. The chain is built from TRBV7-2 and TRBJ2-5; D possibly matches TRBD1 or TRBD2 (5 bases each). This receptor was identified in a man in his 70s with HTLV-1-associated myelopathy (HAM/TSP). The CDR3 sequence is CASSPQTGPQETQYF. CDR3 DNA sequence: TGTGCCAGCAGCCCGCAGACGGGGCCCCAAGAGACCCAGTACTTC.